This section outlines one T cell receptor beta chain sequence together with its context. 60 Vbeta and 13 Jbeta primers were used in PCR. As processed by the authors: Later, an analysis found 75 million to 90 million unique TCR beta chains, and around 10 million of these were shared. The repertoire was sequenced with immunoSEQ multiplex PCR; TCRdb's copy has only in-frame clones and lacks some. V, J and clone size were drawn from that table, and D and trimming were deduced from the DNA. Seen here are a few hundred thousand clones, around 90% observed once, and the top ten hold about 1.5%. The sample belongs to a study of cytomegalovirus exposure and HLA in healthy donors. The CDR3 is 11 amino acids. The germline V and J ends were trimmed by 5 bases and 6 bases, with 8 bases remaining between them. CDR1 and CDR2 from the germline V gene are SEHNR and FQNEAQ (reference sequence).

V is TRBV7-9 and J is TRBJ2-7, with TRBD1 as a possible D gene (6 bases). The material sequenced was PBMCs. The source of this sequence is a girl aged 2-10 years in good health and CMV-seronegative. CDR3 residues: CASSQDSEQYF. The CDR3 region has the DNA TGTGCCAGCAGCCAGGACAGCGAGCAGTACTTC.